This TCR beta chain was profiled in a study of cytomegalovirus exposure and HLA in healthy donors (dated 2017 in TCRdb). Concerning the study at large: According to a later analysis, one platform produced both the roughly 120 validation repertoires and the 670 or so repertoires of the first cohort. The study aimed to test whether cataloging public T cell receptors could reveal signatures of past pathogen exposure. A separate validation cohort of roughly 130 different subjects was used in addition to the roughly 700-subject first cohort. High-throughput TCR immunosequencing, statistical association of individual TCRs with disease status, and machine learning were combined to predict cytomegalovirus infection status. Findings and caveats that apply to the study as a whole: The authors suggested that the approach could potentially be generalized to other disease states and immunological phenotypes. All 120 repertoires were used to score co-occurrence in the validation cohort in a later analysis, because that analysis had no HLA typing for the cohort. Most TCR sequences were observed very rarely across donors, whereas some public TCRs were present in many individuals. The classifier was reported to diagnose cytomegalovirus status with high specificity and sensitivity in both the original cohort and the validation cohort. Of the cluster scores, roughly 95% were above 0 in a later analysis, which found that TCRs clustered in the first cohort also tended to co-occur in the roughly 130 validation repertoires. The study gave a list of about 160 TCR beta chains associated with cytomegalovirus. In vitro tests confirmed that a few of the cytomegalovirus-associated TCR beta chains recognize cytomegalovirus antigens.

The V and J ends are trimmed by 0 bases and 3 bases, leaving 15 bases between them. According to the germline V gene, CDR1 reads SGDLS and CDR2 reads YYNGEE. From the cysteine up to the phenylalanine, the CDR3 has a length of 16 residues. The sequence is cut down to CDR3 DNA, 48 bases in frame from base 1. Donors formed part of the validation cohort, which comprised approximately 130 subjects and was distinct from the first cohort of 666 subjects. To prepare the library, the immunoSEQ multiplex PCR assay was applied. In the source study's methods: A statistical classification framework was developed to diagnose cytomegalovirus status using the catalog of TCR beta chain sequences. Held by TCRdb, this immuneACCESS table contains in-frame sequences only and omits some clones. Under half of the omission traces to an unresolved V gene where checked; the cause of the rest is unknown. V, J and clone size were drawn from that table, and D and trimming were deduced from the DNA. A total of about 160,000 clones appear in this sample, 85% of them only once. The top ten constitute about 2.1% of the sample.

Comment on this clone: This receptor's antigen is unknown. Within one base of it there is no much larger clone, and no base qualities were kept.

The TCR sequence derives from a man aged 30-40 years in good health and CMV-seropositive. Specimen: PBMCs. The chain is encoded by TRBV9 joined to TRBJ2-5; the D gene is not confidently resolved. The nucleotide sequence reads as follows: TGTGCCAGCAGCGTAGACGTCAGGAAAGAAAAAGAGACCCAGTACTTC. Its product reads: CASSVDVRKEKETQYF.